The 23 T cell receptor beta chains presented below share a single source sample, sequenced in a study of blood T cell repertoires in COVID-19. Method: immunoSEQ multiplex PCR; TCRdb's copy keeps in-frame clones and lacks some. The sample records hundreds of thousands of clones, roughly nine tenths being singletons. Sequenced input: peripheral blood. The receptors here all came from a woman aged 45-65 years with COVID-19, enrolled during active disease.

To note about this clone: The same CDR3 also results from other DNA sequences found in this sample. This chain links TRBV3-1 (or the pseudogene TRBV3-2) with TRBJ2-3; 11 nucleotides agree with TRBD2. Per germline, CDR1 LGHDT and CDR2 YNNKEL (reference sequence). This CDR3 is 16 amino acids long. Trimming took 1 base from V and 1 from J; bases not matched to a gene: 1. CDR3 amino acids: CASSQGSGGGTDTQYF. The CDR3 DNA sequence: TGTGCCAGCAGCCAAGGTAGCGGGGGGGGCACAGATACGCAGTATTTT.

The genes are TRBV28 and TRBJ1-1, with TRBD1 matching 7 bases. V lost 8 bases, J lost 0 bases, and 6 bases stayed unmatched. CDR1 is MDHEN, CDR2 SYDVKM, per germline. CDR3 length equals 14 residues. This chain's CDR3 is CASGTGDLNTEAFF. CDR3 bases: TGTGCCAGCGGAACAGGGGACCTGAACACTGAAGCTTTCTTT.

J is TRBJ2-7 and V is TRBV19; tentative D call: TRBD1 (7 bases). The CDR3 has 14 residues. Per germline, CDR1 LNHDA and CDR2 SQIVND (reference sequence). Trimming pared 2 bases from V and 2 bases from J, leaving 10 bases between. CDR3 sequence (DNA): TGTGCCAGTAGTATACAGGGGGGCCCCTACGAGCAGTACTTC. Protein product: CASSIQGGPYEQYF. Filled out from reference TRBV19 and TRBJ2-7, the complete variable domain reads DGGITQSPKYLFRKEGQNVTLSCEQNLNHDAMYWYRQDPGQGLRLIYYSQIVNDFQKGDIAEGYSVSREKKESFPLTVTSAQKNPTAFYLCASSIQGGPYEQYFGPGTRLTVT.

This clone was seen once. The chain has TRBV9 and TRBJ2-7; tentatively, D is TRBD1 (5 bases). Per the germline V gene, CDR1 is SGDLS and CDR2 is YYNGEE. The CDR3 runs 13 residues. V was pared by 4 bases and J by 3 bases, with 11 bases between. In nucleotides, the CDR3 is TGTGCCAGCAGCTTCAGGGTCGGCTACGAGCAGTACTTC. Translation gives CASSFRVGYEQYF.

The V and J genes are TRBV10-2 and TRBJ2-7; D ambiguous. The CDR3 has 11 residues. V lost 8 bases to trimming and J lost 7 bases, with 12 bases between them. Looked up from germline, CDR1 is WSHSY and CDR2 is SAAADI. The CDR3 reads CASQRSREQYF. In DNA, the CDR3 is TGCGCCAGCCAGAGGTCGAGGGAGCAGTACTTC.

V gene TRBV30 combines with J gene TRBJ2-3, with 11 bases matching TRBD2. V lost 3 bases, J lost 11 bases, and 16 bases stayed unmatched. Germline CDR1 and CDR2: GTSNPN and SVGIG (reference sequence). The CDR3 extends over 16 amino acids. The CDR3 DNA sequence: TGTGCCTGGAGCCAAACGGCGACTAGCGGGGATCGGGGGCAGTATTTT. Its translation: CAWSQTATSGDRGQYF. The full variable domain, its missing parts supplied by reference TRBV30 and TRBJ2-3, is SQTIHQWPATLVQPVGSPLSLECTVEGTSNPNLYWYRQAAGRGLQLLFYSVGIGQISSEVPQNLSASRPQDRQFILSSKKLLLSDSGFYLCAWSQTATSGDRGQYFGPGTRLTVL.

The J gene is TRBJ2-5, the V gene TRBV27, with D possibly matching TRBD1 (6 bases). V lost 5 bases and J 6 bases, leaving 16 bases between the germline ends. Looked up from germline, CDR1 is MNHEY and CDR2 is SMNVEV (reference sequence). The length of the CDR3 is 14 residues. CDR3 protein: CASSPTTGPQTQYF. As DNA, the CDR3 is TGTGCCAGCAGTCCGACCACAGGGCCGCAGACCCAGTACTTC.

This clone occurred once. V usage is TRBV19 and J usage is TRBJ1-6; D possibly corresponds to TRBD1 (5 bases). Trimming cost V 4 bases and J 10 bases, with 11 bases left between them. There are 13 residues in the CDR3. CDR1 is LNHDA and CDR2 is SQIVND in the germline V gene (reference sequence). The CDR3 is CASSRAGGSPLHF. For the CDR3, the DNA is TGTGCCAGTAGTAGAGCGGGGGGGTCACCCCTCCACTTT.

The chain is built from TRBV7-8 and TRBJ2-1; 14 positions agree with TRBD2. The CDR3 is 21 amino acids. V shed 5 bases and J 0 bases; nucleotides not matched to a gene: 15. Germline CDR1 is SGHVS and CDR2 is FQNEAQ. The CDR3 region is CASSIQGRLAGGRSSYNEQFF. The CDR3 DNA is TGTGCCAGCAGCATACAGGGCAGACTAGCGGGGGGGAGGAGCTCCTACAATGAGCAGTTCTTC.

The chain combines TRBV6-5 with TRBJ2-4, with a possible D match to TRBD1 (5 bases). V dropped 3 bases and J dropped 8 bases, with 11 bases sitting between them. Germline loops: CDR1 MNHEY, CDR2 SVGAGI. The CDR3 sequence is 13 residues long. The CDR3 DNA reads TGTGCCAGCAGTTATCCACAGGCGGACATTCAGTACTTC. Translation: CASSYPQADIQYF.

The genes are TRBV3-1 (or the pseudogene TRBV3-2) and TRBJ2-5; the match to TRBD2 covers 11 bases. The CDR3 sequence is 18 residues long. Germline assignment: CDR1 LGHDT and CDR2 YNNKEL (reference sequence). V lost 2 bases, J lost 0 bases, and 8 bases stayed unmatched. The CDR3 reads CASSQKLAGALYQETQYF. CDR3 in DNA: TGTGCCAGCAGCCAAAAACTAGCGGGGGCCCTGTACCAAGAGACCCAGTACTTC.

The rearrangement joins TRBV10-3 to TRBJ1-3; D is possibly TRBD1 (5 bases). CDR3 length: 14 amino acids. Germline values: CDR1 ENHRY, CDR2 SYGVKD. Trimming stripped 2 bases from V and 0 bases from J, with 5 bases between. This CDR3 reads CAISEDSSGNTIYF. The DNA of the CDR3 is TGTGCCATCAGTGAGGACAGCTCTGGAAACACCATATATTTT.

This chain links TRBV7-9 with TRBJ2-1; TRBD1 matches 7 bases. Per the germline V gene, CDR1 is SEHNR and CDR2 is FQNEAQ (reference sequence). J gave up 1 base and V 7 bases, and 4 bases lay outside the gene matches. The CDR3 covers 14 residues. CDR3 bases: TGTGCCAGCACCAACAGGGGTTCCTACAATGAGCAGTTCTTC. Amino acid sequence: CASTNRGSYNEQFF.

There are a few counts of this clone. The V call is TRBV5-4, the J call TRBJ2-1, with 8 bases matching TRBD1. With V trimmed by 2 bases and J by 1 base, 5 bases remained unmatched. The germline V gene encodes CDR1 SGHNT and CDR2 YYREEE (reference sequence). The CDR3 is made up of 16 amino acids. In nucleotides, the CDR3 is TGTGCCAGCAGCTTAGGACAGGGAAGGTCCTACAATGAGCAGTTCTTC. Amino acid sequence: CASSLGQGRSYNEQFF.

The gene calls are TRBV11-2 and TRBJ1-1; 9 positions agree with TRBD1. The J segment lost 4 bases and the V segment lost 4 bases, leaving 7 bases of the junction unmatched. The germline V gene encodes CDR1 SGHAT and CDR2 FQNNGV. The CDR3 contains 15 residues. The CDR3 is CASSYDRGMSTEAFF. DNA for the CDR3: TGTGCCAGCAGCTATGACAGGGGGATGAGCACTGAAGCTTTCTTT.

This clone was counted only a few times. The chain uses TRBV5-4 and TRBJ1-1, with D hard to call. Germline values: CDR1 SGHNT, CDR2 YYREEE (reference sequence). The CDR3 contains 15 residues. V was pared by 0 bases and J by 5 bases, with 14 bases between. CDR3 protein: CASSLGIGEVTEAFF. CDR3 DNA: TGTGCCAGCAGCTTGGGGATCGGGGAGGTAACTGAAGCTTTCTTT.

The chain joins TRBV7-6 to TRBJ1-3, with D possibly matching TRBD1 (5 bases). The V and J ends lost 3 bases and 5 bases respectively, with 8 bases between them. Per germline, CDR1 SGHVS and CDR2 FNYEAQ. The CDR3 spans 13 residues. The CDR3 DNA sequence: TGTGCCAGCAGCTTGACAGCAAGAAACACCATATATTTT. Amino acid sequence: CASSLTARNTIYF.

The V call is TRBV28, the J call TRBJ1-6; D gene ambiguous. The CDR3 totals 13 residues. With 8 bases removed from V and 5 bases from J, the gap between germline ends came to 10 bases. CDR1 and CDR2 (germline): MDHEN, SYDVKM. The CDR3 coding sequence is TGTGCCAGCGCCCGACAAGATAATTCACCCCTCCACTTT. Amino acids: CASARQDNSPLHF. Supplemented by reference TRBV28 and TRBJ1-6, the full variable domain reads DVKVTQSSRYLVKRTGEKVFLECVQDMDHENMFWYRQDPGLGLRLIYFSYDVKMKEKGDIPEGYSVSREKKERFSLILESASTNQTSMYLCASARQDNSPLHFGNGTRLTVT.

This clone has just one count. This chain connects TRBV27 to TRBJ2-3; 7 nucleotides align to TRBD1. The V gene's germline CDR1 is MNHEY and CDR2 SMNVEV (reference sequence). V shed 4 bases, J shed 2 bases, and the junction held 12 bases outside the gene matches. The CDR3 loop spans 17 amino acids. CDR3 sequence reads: CASSSTGAGTHTDTQYF. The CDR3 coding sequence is TGTGCCAGCAGTTCCACAGGGGCGGGTACCCACACAGATACGCAGTATTTT.

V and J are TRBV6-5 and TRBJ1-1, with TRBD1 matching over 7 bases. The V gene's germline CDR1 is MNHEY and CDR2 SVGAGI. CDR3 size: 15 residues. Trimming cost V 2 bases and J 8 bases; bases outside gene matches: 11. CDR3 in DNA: TGTGCCAGCAGTTACGAGACGACAGGGCGATCCGAAGCTTTCTTT. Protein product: CASSYETTGRSEAFF.

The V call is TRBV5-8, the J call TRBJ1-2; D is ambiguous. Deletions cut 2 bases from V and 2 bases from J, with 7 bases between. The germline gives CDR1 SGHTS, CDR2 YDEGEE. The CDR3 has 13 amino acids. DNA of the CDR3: TGTGCCAGCAGCTTAGTAGAGAACTATGGCTACACCTTC. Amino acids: CASSLVENYGYTF.

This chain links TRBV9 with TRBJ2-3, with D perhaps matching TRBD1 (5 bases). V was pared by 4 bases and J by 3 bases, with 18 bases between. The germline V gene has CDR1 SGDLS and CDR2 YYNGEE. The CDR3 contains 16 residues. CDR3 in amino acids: CASSPPRAGSTDTQYF. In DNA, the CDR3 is TGTGCCAGCAGCCCGCCTCGGGCAGGGTCGACAGATACGCAGTATTTT.

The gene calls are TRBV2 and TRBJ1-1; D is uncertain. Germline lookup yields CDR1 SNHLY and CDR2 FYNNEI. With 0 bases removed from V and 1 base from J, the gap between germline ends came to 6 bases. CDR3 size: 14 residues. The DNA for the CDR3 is TGTGCCAGCAGTGAAGCTAACAGGAACACTGAAGCTTTCTTT. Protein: CASSEANRNTEAFF.